This T cell receptor beta chain was sequenced in a study of OX40 agonist ivuxolimab in advanced cancers. In regard to this clone: What it binds is unknown.

The CDR3 spans 13 residues. Germline trimming cut 3 bases from V and 0 bases from J; bases unmatched to any gene: 0. Germline V gene data show CDR1 as SQVTM and CDR2 as ANQGSEA. Anyone with autoimmune disease history or systemic immunosuppression was excluded. The study sampled blood at baseline, cycle 4 day 1, and cycle 7 day 1. Study observations and caveats: CD4+ and CD8+ blood T cells expanded clonally by week 6 at 0.1 to 3.0 mg/kg.

Method: immunoSEQ multiplex PCR; TCRdb's copy keeps in-frame clones and lacks some. The data contain over 30,000 clones, about 88% of them singletons. The TCR sequence derives from an adult with an advanced solid tumor such as melanoma, head and neck, liver or kidney cancer. Sequenced material: CD4+ or CD8+ T cells sorted from blood, taken in a trial of the OX40 agonist ivuxolimab. This chain joins TRBV29-1 and TRBJ2-3; 7 nucleotides match TRBD1. CDR3 nucleotides: TGCAGCGTTGACAGGGGGAGCACAGATACGCAGTATTTT. Its translation: CSVDRGSTDTQYF.